This T cell receptor (beta chain) is from a study of cytomegalovirus exposure and HLA in healthy donors. From germline, CDR1 is MDHEN and CDR2 SYDVKM. V shed 4 bases, J shed 2 bases, and the junction held 1 base outside the gene matches. This CDR3 has 15 residues. It was with 60 Vbeta and 13 Jbeta primers that the PCR ran. Using immunoSEQ multiplex PCR, the repertoire was profiled, and TCRdb retains in-frame clones only, with some absent. The repertoire includes approximately 160,000 clones, around three quarters of them detected once, and 1.6% sits in the top ten. The source of this sequence is a woman between 25 and 40 years old in good health and CMV-seronegative. The sequenced sample consisted of PBMCs. The rearrangement links TRBV28 to TRBJ1-5; 11 positions match TRBD1. In DNA, the CDR3 is TGTGCCAGCAGTTGGGGACAGGGGGGCAATCAGCCCCAGCATTTT. It specifies CASSWGQGGNQPQHF.